This entry lists 21 T cell receptor beta chains sequenced from one sample in a study of identical twins. One entry per CDR3 protein, called by TCRdb with MiXCR from the 5' RACE reads. Here the sample spans 250,000 or so distinct CDR3 sequences, 6% to 8% being singletons. This same sample was also taken into another study, of yellow fever vaccine responses in identical twins.

Sequencing used CD8+ T cells sorted from blood. Receptors were obtained from a woman under 30 in good health.

This clonotype came up a few times. V and J are TRBV6-6 and TRBJ1-1; 7 bases agree with TRBD1. The CDR3 is made up of 13 amino acids. Germline V gives CDR1 MNHNY, CDR2 SVGAGI (reference sequence). V lost 5 bases to trimming and J lost 4 bases; unmatched junction nucleotides: 4. In DNA form, the CDR3 reads TGTGCCAGCAGTGCCCCAGGGGGCACTGAAGCTTTCTTT. Its protein is CASSAPGGTEAFF.

This chain uses TRBV4-2 with TRBJ2-1, with 10 bases that match TRBD2. The CDR3 contains 17 residues. Germline assignment: CDR1 LGHNA and CDR2 YNFKEQ. V shed 1 base and J 7 bases; nucleotides not matched to a gene: 10. CDR3 amino acids: CASSQVLAGAVGNEQFF. CDR3 in DNA: TGTGCCAGCAGCCAAGTCCTAGCGGGGGCCGTGGGAAATGAGCAGTTCTTC.

The chain links TRBV15 to TRBJ2-7; TRBD1 matches at 7 bases. The length of the CDR3 is 15 residues. Germline V gene data show CDR1 as LNHNV and CDR2 as YYDKDF (reference sequence). The ends lost 2 bases at V and 1 base at J; junction bases unmatched: 5. The CDR3 DNA reads as TGTGCCACCAGCAGATTCCGGACAGGATCCTACGAGCAGTACGTC. It codes for CATSRFRTGSYEQYV.

The V and J genes are TRBV15 and TRBJ1-5; D is uncertain. Germline CDR1 is LNHNV and CDR2 is YYDKDF (reference sequence). Trimming stripped 0 bases from V and 2 bases from J, with 8 bases between. The CDR3 contains 15 residues. The CDR3 protein is CATSRDRSGNQPQHF. Here the CDR3 DNA reads TGTGCCACCAGCAGAGACAGGTCTGGCAATCAGCCCCAGCATTTT.

This clonotype showed up many times. This sequence joins TRBV10-3 and TRBJ2-7; 8 bases line up with TRBD2. The CDR3 loop spans 15 amino acids. Unmatched junction bases numbered 4, after V lost 0 bases and J lost 3 bases. Germline V gene data show CDR1 as ENHRY and CDR2 as SYGVKD. The CDR3 protein is CAISESGGTSYEQYV. The DNA for the CDR3 is TGTGCCATCAGTGAGTCTGGAGGGACTAGCTACGAGCAGTACGTC.

The chain links TRBV11-2 to TRBJ2-2; 8 bases fit TRBD2. The CDR3 is 19 residues long. Looked up from germline, CDR1 is SGHAT and CDR2 is FQNNGV. The V segment lost 2 bases and the J segment 3 bases; nucleotides outside the gene matches: 14. The CDR3 region is CASSLFVIGRDVYTGELFF. CDR3 bases: TGTGCCAGCAGCTTATTCGTTATCGGGAGGGACGTTTACACCGGGGAGCTGTTTTTT.

The table lists this clonotype with many counts. The chain combines TRBV27 with TRBJ2-1, with 7 bases aligning to TRBD1. This CDR3 is built from 15 residues. V lost 6 bases to trimming and J lost 6 bases; unmatched junction nucleotides: 11. The germline CDR1 and CDR2 sequences are MNHEY and SMNVEV (reference sequence). CDR3 residues: CASRDVGTARNEQFF. The CDR3 DNA reads as TGTGCCAGCAGAGACGTCGGGACAGCACGCAATGAGCAGTTCTTC.

This clonotype was counted between two and nine times. The chain carries TRBV14 and TRBJ2-7; the match to TRBD2 covers 13 bases. Trimming at V came to 3 bases and at J to 4 bases, leaving 6 bases not matched to a gene. In germline, CDR1 is SGHDN, CDR2 FVKESK. The CDR3 spans 16 residues. Here the CDR3 DNA reads TGTGCCAGCAGCCAGACTAGCGGGAGGCTGACGTACGAGCAGTACTTC. Translating gives CASSQTSGRLTYEQYF. The complete variable domain, with remaining parts taken from reference TRBV14 and TRBJ2-7, reads EAGVTQFPSHSVIEKGQTVTLRCDPISGHDNLYWYRRVMGKEIKFLLHFVKESKQDESGMPNNRFLAERTGGTYSTLKVQPAELEDSGVYFCASSQTSGRLTYEQYFGPGTRLTVT.

There are many counts of this clonotype. The V and J genes are TRBV4-1 and TRBJ2-1, with 8 nucleotides matching TRBD2. J lost 6 bases, V lost 4 bases, and 8 bases had no gene match. CDR3 size: 15 residues. CDR1 is MGHRA and CDR2 is YSYEKL in the germline V gene. In nucleotides, the CDR3 is TGCGCCAGCAGCCTAGCAGGACTAGCAGTCAATGAGCAGTTCTTC. Its protein is CASSLAGLAVNEQFF.

This clonotype was seen ten or more times. The chain has TRBV10-3 and TRBJ2-2; D tentatively reads TRBD1 or TRBD2 (5 bases each). Trimming cost V 8 bases and J 1 base, with 14 bases left between them. The CDR3 is 15 amino acids. Germline V lookup: CDR1 ENHRY, CDR2 SYGVKD. The CDR3 coding sequence is TGTGCCATCCCAGCCCGGGACCAGAACACCGGGGAGCTGTTTTTT. It is translated as CAIPARDQNTGELFF.

This clonotype was counted a few times. The rearrangement uses TRBV7-2 and TRBJ2-1; no reliable D call. Germline CDR1 SGHTA, CDR2 FQGNSA. The germline V and J ends were trimmed by 5 bases and 3 bases, with 11 bases remaining between them. The length of the CDR3 is 14 residues. The CDR3 loop reads CASSILDDYNEQFF. DNA of the CDR3: TGTGCCAGCAGCATCTTGGACGACTACAATGAGCAGTTCTTC.

This clonotype was detected ten times or more. This chain links TRBV6-1 with TRBJ1-6; D gene ambiguous. The germline CDR1 and CDR2 sequences are MNHNS and SASEGT. Trimming took 4 bases from V and 10 from J, leaving 11 bases between them. The CDR3 extends over 13 amino acids. The chain's CDR3 is CASSVGGLSPLHF. The DNA for the CDR3 is TGTGCCAGCAGTGTGGGCGGGCTATCACCCCTCCACTTT.

This clonotype was counted between two and nine times. This chain joins TRBV11-2 and TRBJ2-7, with D perhaps TRBD1 (5 bases). The germline gives CDR1 SGHAT, CDR2 FQNNGV. The CDR3 is 15 residues long. V lost 0 bases and J lost 4, with 13 bases in between. This chain's CDR3 is CASSLETGPLYEQYF. As DNA, the CDR3 is TGTGCCAGCAGCTTAGAAACAGGCCCGTTATACGAGCAGTACTTC. Using reference TRBV11-2 and TRBJ2-7 for the parts outside the CDR3, the full variable domain is EAGVAQSPRYKIIEKRQSVAFWCNPISGHATLYWYQQILGQGPKLLIQFQNNGVVDDSQLPKDRFSAERLKGVDSTLKIQPAKLEDSAVYLCASSLETGPLYEQYFGPGTRLTVT.

About this clonotype itself: The junction departs from the called germline gene at one end, perhaps through a read error. This rearrangement joins TRBV20-1 to TRBJ2-6; 9 bases agree with TRBD1. This CDR3 contains 18 residues. Germline values: CDR1 DFQATT, CDR2 SNEGSKA (reference sequence). CDR3 region: CCASNWLTGGSGANVLTF. CDR3 in DNA: TGCTGTGCTAGCAACTGGCTGACAGGGGGGAGTGGGGCCAACGTCCTGACTTTC.

The chain employs TRBV7-6 and TRBJ2-1; D possibly uses TRBD1 or TRBD2 (5 bases each). The CDR3 sequence is 20 residues long. In germline, CDR1 is SGHVS, CDR2 FNYEAQ. V lost 6 bases, J lost 5 bases, and 32 bases lay in between. CDR3 coding DNA: TGTGCCAGCAGTCGGACCCAAATCGGGACCTACCAACCCCAAAACAATGAGCAGTTCTTC. It encodes CASSRTQIGTYQPQNNEQFF. The whole variable domain, filled in from reference TRBV7-6 and TRBJ2-1, reads GAGVSQSPRYKVTKRGQDVALRCDPISGHVSLYWYRQALGQGPEFLTYFNYEAQQDKSGLPNDRFSAERPEGSISTLTIQRTEQRDSAMYRCASSRTQIGTYQPQNNEQFFGPGTRLTVL.

This clonotype was recorded many times. The chain is built from TRBV12-5 and TRBJ2-7; no definite D call. Per the germline V gene, CDR1 is LGHNT and CDR2 is FRNRAP. CDR3 size: 13 residues. V lost 3 bases and J lost 3, with 9 bases in between. CDR3 in DNA: TGTGCTAGTGGTTTAGGGCACCTCTACGAGCAGTACTTC. Protein sequence: CASGLGHLYEQYF.

This clonotype was seen more than once but under ten times. The chain couples TRBV5-6 to TRBJ2-7; 9 bases align to TRBD2. The CDR3 length is 16 residues. Germline loops: CDR1 SGHDT, CDR2 YYEEEE. V gave up 0 bases and J gave up 3 bases; unmatched junction bases: 7. CDR3 protein: CASSLGATSGLYEQYF. Written as DNA, the CDR3 is TGTGCCAGCAGCTTGGGGGCGACTAGCGGCCTCTACGAGCAGTACTTC. Complete variable domain (other parts from reference TRBV5-6 and TRBJ2-7): DAGVTQSPTHLIKTRGQQVTLRCSPKSGHDTVSWYQQALGQGPQFIFQYYEEEERQRGNFPDRFSGHQFPNYSSELNVNALLLGDSALYLCASSLGATSGLYEQYFGPGTRLTVT.

This clonotype has just a few counts. This sequence joins TRBV24-1 and TRBJ2-2; D is unclear. The CDR3 loop spans 15 amino acids. Germline assignment: CDR1 KGHDR and CDR2 SFDVKD. Trimming took 2 bases from V and 3 from J, leaving 9 bases between them. This CDR3 is CATSDYKRDTGELFF. The CDR3 region has the DNA TGTGCCACCAGTGATTACAAACGGGACACCGGGGAGCTGTTTTTT.

This clonotype was seen more than once but under ten times. The chain couples TRBV11-2 to TRBJ2-5; 11 positions match TRBD2. Per the germline V gene, CDR1 is SGHAT and CDR2 is FQNNGV. The CDR3 spans 16 residues. J lost 0 bases, V lost 5 bases, and 5 bases had no gene match. For the CDR3, the DNA is TGTGCCAGCAGCCTTCGACTAGCGGGATACCAAGAGACCCAGTACTTC. Amino acid sequence: CASSLRLAGYQETQYF.

This clonotype was picked up a small number of times. The chain has TRBV27 and TRBJ2-1, with a weak D call TRBD2 (8 bases). The germline V and J ends were trimmed by 7 bases and 6 bases, with 19 bases remaining between them. The length of the CDR3 is 15 residues. Germline values: CDR1 MNHEY, CDR2 SMNVEV (reference sequence). CDR3 DNA: TGTGCCAGCATCTCAATAGCGGGACAGACCAATGAGCAGTTCTTC. Translated, it gives CASISIAGQTNEQFF.

This clonotype has just a few counts. The CDR3 loop is CASSENSQNEQFF. CDR3 DNA: TGTGCCAGCAGTGAAAACAGTCAAAATGAGCAGTTCTTC. This sequence joins TRBV6-4 and TRBJ2-1, with no clear D. Germline V gene sequence: CDR1 MRHNA, CDR2 SNTAGT. The CDR3 has 13 amino acids. Trimming took 3 bases from V and 7 from J, leaving 10 bases between them.